These 24 T cell receptor beta chains originate from one sample sequenced in a study of blood T cell repertoires in COVID-19. Only in-frame clones appear in the TCRdb table, and some are missing; sequencing was by immunoSEQ multiplex PCR. This table has roughly 100,000 clones, roughly nine tenths appearing once. The source material was peripheral blood. All receptors derive from a human donor in a cohort sampled during active COVID-19.

This clone was picked up one time. The chain uses TRBV28 and TRBJ2-7; D is possibly TRBD1 (6 bases). Per germline, CDR1 MDHEN and CDR2 SYDVKM. The CDR3 runs to 14 residues. Trimming left V 5 bases short and J 0 bases short, with 11 bases between. CDR3 sequence: CASSRTGTSYEQYF. For the CDR3, the DNA is TGTGCCAGCAGTCGCACAGGGACCTCCTACGAGCAGTACTTC.

The rearrangement joins TRBV7-9 to TRBJ2-2, with a weak D call TRBD2 (6 bases). Germline loops: CDR1 SEHNR, CDR2 FQNEAQ (reference sequence). This CDR3 spans 14 amino acids. Trimming took 1 base from V and 6 from J, leaving 9 bases between them. The CDR3 DNA follows: TGTGCCAGCAGCTTAGAGGAGGGCGCCGGGGAGCTGTTTTTT. Its protein is CASSLEEGAGELFF.

The chain recombines TRBV15 with TRBJ1-2; 10 bases align to TRBD1. The CDR3 covers 15 residues. Trimming took 1 base from V and 6 from J; bases not matched to a gene: 5. Germline V CDR1 and CDR2: LNHNV, YYDKDF (reference sequence). The CDR3 reads CATSRAGQGEHGYTF. DNA of the CDR3: TGTGCCACCAGCAGAGCTGGACAGGGGGAGCATGGCTACACCTTC. The full variable domain, rest sourced from reference TRBV15 and TRBJ1-2, is DAMVIQNPRYQVTQFGKPVTLSCSQTLNHNVMYWYQQKSSQAPKLLFHYYDKDFNNEADTPDNFQSRRPNTSFCFLDIRSPGLGDTAMYLCATSRAGQGEHGYTFGSGTRLTVV.

This chain joins TRBV7-9 and TRBJ2-3; possible D gene TRBD2, 6 bases. This CDR3 has 16 residues. V lost 2 bases to trimming and J lost 0 bases, with 12 bases between them. Germline assignment: CDR1 SEHNR and CDR2 FQNEAQ (reference sequence). CDR3 loop: CASSLSRGPSTDTQYF. In DNA form, the CDR3 reads TGTGCCAGCAGCTTATCGCGGGGACCTAGCACAGATACGCAGTATTTT. The full variable domain, with the rest looked up from reference TRBV7-9 and TRBJ2-3, is DTGVSQNPRHKITKRGQNVTFRCDPISEHNRLYWYRQTLGQGPEFLTYFQNEAQLEKSRLLSDRFSAERPKGSFSTLEIQRTEQGDSAMYLCASSLSRGPSTDTQYFGPGTRLTVL.

The CDR3 region has the DNA TGTGCCAGCAGCTCATGGACTAGCGGGGTCGGGGAGACCCAGTACTTC. It encodes CASSSWTSGVGETQYF. The chain carries TRBV7-9 and TRBJ2-5; 12 bases agree with TRBD2. Trimming removed 4 bases from V and 5 bases from J; junction bases left unmatched: 8. The CDR3 covers 16 residues. Germline assignment: CDR1 SEHNR and CDR2 FQNEAQ (reference sequence).

The chain recombines TRBV7-3 with TRBJ2-2, with 7 nucleotides matching TRBD1. This CDR3 region has 15 residues. Germline trimming cut 5 bases from V and 6 bases from J; bases unmatched to any gene: 9. The germline V gene has CDR1 SGHTA and CDR2 FQGTGA. The chain's CDR3 is CASSVDRVPSGELFF. For the CDR3, the DNA is TGTGCCAGCAGCGTCGACAGGGTTCCTTCCGGGGAGCTGTTTTTT. The complete variable domain, with remaining parts taken from reference TRBV7-3 and TRBJ2-2, reads GAGVSQTPSNKVTEKGKYVELRCDPISGHTALYWYRQSLGQGPEFLIYFQGTGAADDSGLPNDRFFAVRPEGSVSTLKIQRTERGDSAVYLCASSVDRVPSGELFFGEGSRLTVL.

As for this clone: Other DNA sequences in the same sample also yield this CDR3. This chain uses TRBV9 with TRBJ2-3; D is possibly TRBD2 (7 bases). The CDR3 loop spans 14 amino acids. Trimming stripped 2 bases from V and 4 bases from J, with 11 bases between. CDR1 and CDR2 from the germline V gene are SGDLS and YYNGEE. The CDR3 region is CASSVSGGPDTQYF. In DNA, the CDR3 is TGTGCCAGCAGCGTCTCCGGGGGGCCAGATACGCAGTATTTT.

The genes are TRBV19 and TRBJ2-7, with D maybe TRBD2 (6 bases). The germline V gene encodes CDR1 LNHDA and CDR2 SQIVND (reference sequence). V was trimmed by 6 bases and J by 7 bases, leaving 16 bases between them. This CDR3 comprises 13 residues. The CDR3 region is CASSRDSASEQYF. Here the CDR3 DNA reads TGTGCCAGTAGCAGGGACTCCGCTTCGGAGCAGTACTTC.

In its sample, this clone was seen a few times. V usage is TRBV27 and J usage is TRBJ2-1; TRBD2 is a possible D gene (5 bases). V lost 0 bases, J lost 0 bases, and 6 bases lay in between. The germline gives CDR1 MNHEY, CDR2 SMNVEV (reference sequence). The CDR3 is made up of 15 amino acids. The CDR3 region has the DNA TGTGCCAGCAGTTTATCTAGCGACTCCTACAATGAGCAGTTCTTC. Translating gives CASSLSSDSYNEQFF.

This rearrangement joins TRBV10-3 to TRBJ1-1; D possibly corresponds to TRBD1 (5 bases). From germline, CDR1 is ENHRY and CDR2 SYGVKD. The CDR3 runs to 14 residues. The ends were cut back, 4 bases at V and 1 base at J, with 10 bases in the middle. CDR3 sequence (DNA): TGTGCCATCAGTGTGGGCAGGGCGAACACTGAAGCTTTCTTT. Translated, it gives CAISVGRANTEAFF.

The chain recombines TRBV27 with TRBJ2-1; 8 bases are shared with TRBD1. With V trimmed by 2 bases and J by 5 bases, 8 bases remained unmatched. The germline CDR1 and CDR2 sequences are MNHEY and SMNVEV (reference sequence). CDR3 length equals 16 residues. The DNA of the CDR3 is TGTGCCAGCAGTTTACCGAGACAGGGGAGGAACAATGAGCAGTTCTTC. It codes for CASSLPRQGRNNEQFF.

CDR3 loop: CSVGGGKTYEQYF. The CDR3 coding sequence is TGCAGCGTTGGGGGGGGGAAGACCTACGAGCAGTACTTC. The chain employs TRBV29-1 and TRBJ2-7; TRBD2 matches 7 bases. Trimming removed 4 bases from V and 2 bases from J; junction bases left unmatched: 5. This CDR3 contains 13 residues. CDR1 SQVTM and CDR2 ANQGSEA come from the germline V gene.

There are a few counts of this clone. The V gene is TRBV5-5, the J gene TRBJ2-2; 10 positions match TRBD2. Trimming took 0 bases from V and 6 from J; bases not matched to a gene: 2. This CDR3 is built from 15 residues. From germline, CDR1 is SGHKS and CDR2 YYEKEE (reference sequence). CDR3 DNA sequence: TGTGCCAGCAGCTTGGTTGGGACTAGCGCCGGGGAGCTGTTTTTT. The encoded protein is CASSLVGTSAGELFF.

Only one count was recorded for this clone. The chain employs TRBV18 and TRBJ1-5, with TRBD1 identical over 12 bases. The CDR3 is 18 amino acids. Germline V gene lookup returns CDR1 KGHSH and CDR2 LQKENI. V gave up 0 bases and J gave up 2 bases; unmatched junction bases: 5. The CDR3 nucleotides read TGTGCCAGCTCACCACCGGGACAGGGGGCAGGGGGCAATCAGCCCCAGCATTTT. Encoded protein: CASSPPGQGAGGNQPQHF.

As to this clone: Other nucleotide sequences from this sample produce the same CDR3. The gene calls are TRBV13 and TRBJ1-2; 8 nucleotides align to TRBD1. The germline gives CDR1 PRHDT, CDR2 FYEKMQ (reference sequence). V trimming: 5 bases; J trimming: 5 bases; junction bases outside the gene matches: 4. This CDR3 region has 13 residues. The CDR3 region has the DNA TGTGCCAGCAGCCCCACAGGGGGGTATGGCTACACCTTC. Its protein product is CASSPTGGYGYTF.

V usage is TRBV19 and J usage is TRBJ2-2, with 11 nucleotides matching TRBD2. CDR1 LNHDA and CDR2 SQIVND come from the germline V gene (reference sequence). Germline trimming cut 6 bases from V and 0 bases from J; bases unmatched to any gene: 3. The CDR3 spans 16 residues. The CDR3 region has the DNA TGTGCCAGTAGGACTAGCGGGGCCTCGAACACCGGGGAGCTGTTTTTT. The encoded protein is CASRTSGASNTGELFF.

The chain employs TRBV2 and TRBJ1-5, with a weak D call TRBD1 (5 bases). V lost 2 bases, J lost 2 bases, and 10 bases lay in between. This CDR3 spans 15 amino acids. CDR1 and CDR2 from the germline V gene are SNHLY and FYNNEI. The CDR3 loop reads CASSEQGAGNQPQHF. CDR3 nucleotides: TGTGCCAGCAGTGAACAGGGTGCGGGCAATCAGCCCCAGCATTTT.

The genes are TRBV5-1 and TRBJ2-1; 11 bases are a match to TRBD2. CDR3 length: 16 residues. Germline trimming cut 3 bases from V and 7 bases from J; bases unmatched to any gene: 9. CDR1 and CDR2 from the germline V gene are SGHRS and YFSETQ. The CDR3, as DNA: TGCGCCAGCAGCTCACAGACTAGCGGGATTGGGAATGAGCAGTTCTTC. It codes for CASSSQTSGIGNEQFF.

The chain recombines TRBV4-2 with TRBJ2-2; 9 bases align to TRBD1. The V segment lost 1 base and the J segment 7 bases; nucleotides outside the gene matches: 7. The V gene's germline CDR1 is LGHNA and CDR2 YNFKEQ. The CDR3 sequence is 16 residues long. The DNA of the CDR3 is TGTGCCAGCAGCCAAGCGGGACAGGGCCCAGTCGGGGAGCTGTTTTTT. Encoded protein: CASSQAGQGPVGELFF.

The chain uses TRBV25-1 and TRBJ1-1; a weak D match, TRBD1 (5 bases). The CDR3 is 13 amino acids. CDR1 MGHDK and CDR2 SYGVNS come from the germline V gene. Trimming cost V 7 bases and J 6 bases, with 15 bases left between them. CDR3 sequence (DNA): TGTGCCAGCACGGGGACGGGGGTCTCTGAAGCTTTCTTT. Translated: CASTGTGVSEAFF.

The genes are TRBV5-6 and TRBJ1-2, with 8 bases lining up with TRBD1. This CDR3 has 14 residues. V lost 4 bases and J lost 3; bases outside the gene matches: 5. Germline loops: CDR1 SGHDT, CDR2 YYEEEE. In DNA form, the CDR3 reads TGTGCCAGCAGCCCCGGGACAGGACACTATGGCTACACCTTC. It yields the protein CASSPGTGHYGYTF.

J is TRBJ1-5 and V is TRBV6-5; D is ambiguous. V lost 6 bases, J lost 9 bases, and 18 bases lay in between. In germline, CDR1 is MNHEY, CDR2 SVGAGI. CDR3 length: 14 residues. In nucleotides, the CDR3 is TGTGCCAGCAGAGGCGGGCAGGCCCCCTGGCCCCAGCATTTT. This translates into CASRGGQAPWPQHF.

V and J are TRBV28 and TRBJ1-4; a weak D match, TRBD1 (6 bases). Germline V gene lookup returns CDR1 MDHEN and CDR2 SYDVKM. V lost 4 bases and J lost 6, with 18 bases in between. The CDR3 is 16 amino acids. The DNA for the CDR3 is TGTGCCAGCAGTTCCTCCCAGGGGTCTAGGGATGAAAAACTGTTTTTT. Its translation: CASSSSQGSRDEKLFF.

This rearrangement joins TRBV7-9 to TRBJ2-5; 8 positions match TRBD2. V trimming: 5 bases; J trimming: 4 bases; junction bases outside the gene matches: 12. Germline CDR1 SEHNR, CDR2 FQNEAQ (reference sequence). The CDR3 is 16 residues long. The CDR3 DNA is TGTGCCAGCAGCCCAACCGGATCGGGAGGGCTAGAGACCCAGTACTTC. This codes for CASSPTGSGGLETQYF.